The clone carrying this TCR beta chain was detected many times. What it binds is not known. Germline CDR1 is SGHVS and CDR2 is FQNEAQ. V was clipped by 0 bases and J by 5 bases; unmatched bases: 4. The CDR3 covers 16 residues. RNA transcripts provided the source from which TCR beta CDR3 regions were amplified. HTBI primers were used for first-round RT-PCR of the TCR CDR3. TCRdb independently ran MiXCR on the multiplex PCR reads; one entry per CDR3 protein. Among a few hundred thousand distinct CDR3 sequences listed, approximately 19% were seen once. The data are from a study of T cells in Graves' hyperthyroidism and ophthalmopathy. Background on the study: Blood was drawn when the patient was first diagnosed and still untreated. Regarding the study as a whole: Ophthalmopathy could be told apart from stable hyperthyroidism with a 13 V-J model.

This receptor was obtained from a woman aged 18-29 years with Graves' hyperthyroidism. The gene calls are TRBV7-8 and TRBJ2-5; 12 bases line up with TRBD2. The specimen was blood. CDR3 nucleotide sequence: TGTGCCAGCAGCTTAGCCCTAGCGGGGGGGCGGGAGACCCAGTACTTC. As protein: CASSLALAGGRETQYF.